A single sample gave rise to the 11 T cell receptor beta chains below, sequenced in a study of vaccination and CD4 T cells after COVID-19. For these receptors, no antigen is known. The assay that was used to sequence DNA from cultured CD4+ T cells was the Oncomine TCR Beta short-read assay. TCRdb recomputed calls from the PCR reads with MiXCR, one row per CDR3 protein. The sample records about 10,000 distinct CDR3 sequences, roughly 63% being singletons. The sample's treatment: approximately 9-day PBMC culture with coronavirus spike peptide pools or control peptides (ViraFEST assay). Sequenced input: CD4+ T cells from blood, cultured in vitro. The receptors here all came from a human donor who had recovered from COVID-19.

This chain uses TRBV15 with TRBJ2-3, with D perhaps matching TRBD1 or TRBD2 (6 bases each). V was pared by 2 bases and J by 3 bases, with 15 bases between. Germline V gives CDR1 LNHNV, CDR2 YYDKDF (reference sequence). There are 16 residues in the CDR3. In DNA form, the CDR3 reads TGTGCCACCAGCAGACGTAGGGGGGCAGATACAGATACGCAGTATTTT. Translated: CATSRRRGADTDTQYF.

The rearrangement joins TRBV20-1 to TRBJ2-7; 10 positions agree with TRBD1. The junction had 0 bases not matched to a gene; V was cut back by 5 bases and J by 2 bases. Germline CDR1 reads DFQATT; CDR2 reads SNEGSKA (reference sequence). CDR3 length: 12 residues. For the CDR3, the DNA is TGCAGTGCTGACAGGGGGCCCTACGAGCAGTACTTC. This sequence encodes CSADRGPYEQYF.

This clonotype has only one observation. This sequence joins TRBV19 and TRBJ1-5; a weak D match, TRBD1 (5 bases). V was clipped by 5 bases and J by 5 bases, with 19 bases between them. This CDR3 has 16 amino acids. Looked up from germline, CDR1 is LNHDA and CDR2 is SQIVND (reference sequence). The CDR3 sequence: CASSLQKGRMYQPQHF. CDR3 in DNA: TGTGCCAGTAGTCTTCAAAAGGGGCGGATGTATCAGCCCCAGCATTTT.

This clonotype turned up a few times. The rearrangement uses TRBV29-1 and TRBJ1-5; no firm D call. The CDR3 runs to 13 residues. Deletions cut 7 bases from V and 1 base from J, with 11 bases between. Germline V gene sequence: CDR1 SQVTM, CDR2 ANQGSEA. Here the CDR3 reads CSAKIGSNQPQHF. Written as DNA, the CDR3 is TGCAGCGCCAAAATAGGCAGCAATCAGCCCCAGCATTTT.

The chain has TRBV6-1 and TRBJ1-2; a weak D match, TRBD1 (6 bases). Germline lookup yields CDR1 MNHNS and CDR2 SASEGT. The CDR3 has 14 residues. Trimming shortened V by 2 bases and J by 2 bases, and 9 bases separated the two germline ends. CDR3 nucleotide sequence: TGTGCCAGCAGTGAACCCAGGGGAAACTATGGCTACACCTTC. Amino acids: CASSEPRGNYGYTF.

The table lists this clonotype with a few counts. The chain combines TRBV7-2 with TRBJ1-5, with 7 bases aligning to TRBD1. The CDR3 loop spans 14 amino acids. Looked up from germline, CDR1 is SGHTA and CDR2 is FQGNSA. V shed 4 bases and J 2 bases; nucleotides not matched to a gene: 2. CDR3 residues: CASSSDRRNQPQHF. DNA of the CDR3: TGTGCCAGCAGCTCGGACAGGCGCAATCAGCCCCAGCATTTT.

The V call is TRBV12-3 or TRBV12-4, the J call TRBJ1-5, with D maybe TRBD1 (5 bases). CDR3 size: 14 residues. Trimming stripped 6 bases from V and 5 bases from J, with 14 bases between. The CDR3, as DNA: TGTGCCAGCAGCCTTTCGATGGGGGATCAGCCCCAGCATTTT. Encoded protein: CASSLSMGDQPQHF.

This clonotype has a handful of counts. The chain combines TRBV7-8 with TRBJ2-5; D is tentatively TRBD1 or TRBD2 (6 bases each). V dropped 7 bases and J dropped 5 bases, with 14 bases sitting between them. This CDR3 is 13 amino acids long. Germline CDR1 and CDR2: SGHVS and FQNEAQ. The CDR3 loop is CASIRGGQETQYF. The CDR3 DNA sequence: TGTGCCAGCATCCGGGGAGGACAGGAGACCCAGTACTTC. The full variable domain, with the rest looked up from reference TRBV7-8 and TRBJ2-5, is GAGVSQSPRYKVAKRGQDVALRCDPISGHVSLFWYQQALGQGPEFLTYFQNEAQLDKSGLPSDRFFAERPEGSVSTLKIQRTQQEDSAVYLCASIRGGQETQYFGPGTRLLVL.

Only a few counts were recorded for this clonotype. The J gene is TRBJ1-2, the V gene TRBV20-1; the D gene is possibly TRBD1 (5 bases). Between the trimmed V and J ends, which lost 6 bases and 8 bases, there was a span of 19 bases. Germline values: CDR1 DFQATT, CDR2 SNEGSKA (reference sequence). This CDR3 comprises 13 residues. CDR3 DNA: TGCAGTGCCACAAGGCCGTATGGGGGGGGCTACACCTTC. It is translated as CSATRPYGGGYTF.

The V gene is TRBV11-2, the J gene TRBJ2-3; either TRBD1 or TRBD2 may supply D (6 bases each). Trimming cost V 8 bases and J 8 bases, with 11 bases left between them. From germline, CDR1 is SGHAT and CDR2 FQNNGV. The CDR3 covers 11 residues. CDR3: CASEKGGTQYF. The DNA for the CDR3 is TGTGCCAGCGAAAAGGGGGGTACGCAGTATTTT.

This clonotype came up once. This chain's CDR3 is CSARGRLAGTDTQYF. Written as DNA, the CDR3 is TGCAGTGCTAGGGGCAGACTAGCGGGCACAGATACGCAGTATTTT. J is TRBJ2-3 and V is TRBV20-1, with 9 bases matching TRBD2. This CDR3 contains 15 residues. J lost 1 base, V lost 3 bases, and 5 bases had no gene match. The V gene's germline CDR1 is DFQATT and CDR2 SNEGSKA (reference sequence).